This T cell receptor (beta chain) was found in a study of blood T cell repertoires in COVID-19. Study at large: Samples taken during acute and convalescent COVID-19 were collected in the United States, Italy and Spain. T cells, B-cell-depleted T cells, or PBMCs supplied cDNA or gDNA.

Authors' methods: Counts of nucleated cells, estimated from reference gene primer amplification, were obtained. Generated by immunoSEQ multiplex PCR, the TCRdb table keeps only in-frame clones and is missing some. V and J calls and clone size come straight from that table; D and trimming were deduced from the DNA. The sample holds 90,000 or so clones, around nine tenths seen once. The CDR3 spans 16 residues. Germline CDR1 is SGHNT and CDR2 is YYREEE (reference sequence). Between the trimmed V and J ends, which lost 2 bases and 8 bases, there was a span of 20 bases. The Seattle patients, enrolled during active infection, were followed longitudinally.

The sequenced material came from peripheral blood. The clonotype was recovered from an older woman with COVID-19, enrolled during active disease. The rearrangement links TRBV5-4 to TRBJ2-1, with D tentatively TRBD2 (7 bases). As DNA, the CDR3 is TGTGCCAGCAGCTTTAGGGGGGGCCTCCGGAGTGATGAGCAGTTCTTC. Encoded protein: CASSFRGGLRSDEQFF. The full variable domain, in which reference TRBV5-4 and TRBJ2-1 provide the parts outside the CDR3, is ETGVTQSPTHLIKTRGQQVTLRCSSQSGHNTVSWYQQALGQGPQFIFQYYREEENGRGNFPPRFSGLQFPNYSSELNVNALELDDSALYLCASSFRGGLRSDEQFFGPGTRLTVL.